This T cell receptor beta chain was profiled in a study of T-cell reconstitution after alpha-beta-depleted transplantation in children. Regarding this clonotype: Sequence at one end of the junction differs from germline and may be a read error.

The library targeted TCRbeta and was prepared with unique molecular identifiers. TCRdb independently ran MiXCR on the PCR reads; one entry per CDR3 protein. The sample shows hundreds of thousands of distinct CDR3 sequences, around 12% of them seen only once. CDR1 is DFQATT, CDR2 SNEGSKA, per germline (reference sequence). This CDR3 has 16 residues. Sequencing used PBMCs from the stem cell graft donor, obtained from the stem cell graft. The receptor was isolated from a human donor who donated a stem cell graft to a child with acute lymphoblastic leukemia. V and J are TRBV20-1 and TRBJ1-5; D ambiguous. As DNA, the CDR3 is TGCTGTGCTAGTCGGAGGGCGTCTGGCGGCAATCAGCCCCAGCATTTT. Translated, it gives CCASRRASGGNQPQHF.